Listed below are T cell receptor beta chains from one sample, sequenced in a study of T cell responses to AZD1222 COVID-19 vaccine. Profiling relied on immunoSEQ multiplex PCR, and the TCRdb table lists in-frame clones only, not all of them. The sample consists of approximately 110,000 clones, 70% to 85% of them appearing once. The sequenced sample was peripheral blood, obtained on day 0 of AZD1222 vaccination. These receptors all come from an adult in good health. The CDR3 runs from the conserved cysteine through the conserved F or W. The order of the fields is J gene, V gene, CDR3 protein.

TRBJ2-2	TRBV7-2	CASSFTGRGTGELFF
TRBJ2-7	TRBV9	CASSAGTGGFHEQYF
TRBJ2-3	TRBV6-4	CASSELAGPTDTQYF
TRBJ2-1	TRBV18	CASSLGENEQFF
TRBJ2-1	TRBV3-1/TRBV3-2	CASSQGRREQFF
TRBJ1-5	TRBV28	CASSLPRTINQPQHF
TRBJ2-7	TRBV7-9	CASSFLNTGNEQYF
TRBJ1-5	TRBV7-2	CASSPPLSNQPQHF
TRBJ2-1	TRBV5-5	CASSFGQALTNEQFF
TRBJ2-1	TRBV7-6	CASSLRSGMGVYNEQFF
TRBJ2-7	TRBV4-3	CASSQGRDTNYEQYF
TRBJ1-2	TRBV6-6	CASSQGDGGYTF
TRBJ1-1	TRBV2	CASSEGRVNTEAFF
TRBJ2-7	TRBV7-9	CASSLPGSYEQYF
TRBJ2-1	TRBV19	CASSGQGAYNEQFF
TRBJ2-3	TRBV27	CASRPGQVPAPQYF
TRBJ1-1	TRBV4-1	CASSQDRTGSRRF
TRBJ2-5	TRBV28	CASSQQGGAGAYQETQYF
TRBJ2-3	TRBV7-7	CASSFSGGADTQYF
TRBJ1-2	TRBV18	CASTPDLGGGYTF
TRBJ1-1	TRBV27	CASKPDRAPFGTEAFF
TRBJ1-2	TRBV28	CASSDYTDGYTF
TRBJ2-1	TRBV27	CARRNEQFF
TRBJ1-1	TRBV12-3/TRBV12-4	CASRPPNLSEAFF
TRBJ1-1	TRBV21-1	CASRQPGGTGDTEAFF
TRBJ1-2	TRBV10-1	CASSEYSGTYPMRYTF
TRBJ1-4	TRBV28	CASSPSPGTGGPSGYEKLFF
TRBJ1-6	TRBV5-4	CASSLPTGSRSPLHF
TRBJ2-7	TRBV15	CATSRDPGNEQYF
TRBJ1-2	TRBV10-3	CAINSGDTYGYTF
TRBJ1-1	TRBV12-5	CASGLPRGLNTEAFF
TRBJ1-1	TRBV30	CAWKIGQGWGEAFF
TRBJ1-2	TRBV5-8	CASSLGGTGFNYGYTF
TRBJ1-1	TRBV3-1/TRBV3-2	CASSPSGTNTEAFF
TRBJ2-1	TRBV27	CASSRPWGSGANNEQFF
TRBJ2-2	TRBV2	CASSEQRGGTGELFF
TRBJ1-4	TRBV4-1	CASSQGQATDYEKLFF
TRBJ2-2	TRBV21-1	CASSKMASTGLNTGELFF
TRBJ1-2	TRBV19	CASKDPYNYGYTF
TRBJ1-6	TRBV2	CASSGGTYNSPLHF
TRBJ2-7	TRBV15	CATSRPTGYREGEQYF
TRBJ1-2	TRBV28	CASSPGVRVYMGGYGYTF
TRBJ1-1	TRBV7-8	CASSLVQGANTEAFF
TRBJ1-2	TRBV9	CASSSTASTRGRGYTF
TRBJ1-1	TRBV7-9	CASSSTSDIRNTEAFF
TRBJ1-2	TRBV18	CASSPWTVYGYTF
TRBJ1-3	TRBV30	CAWSVSRGGGNTIYF
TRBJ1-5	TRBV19	CASRQGGSNQPQHF
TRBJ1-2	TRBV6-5	CASRREGGVTFGYTF
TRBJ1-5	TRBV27	CASRAEGGHGQPQHF
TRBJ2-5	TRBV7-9	CASSRQWPAGHQVGTQYF
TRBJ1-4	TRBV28	CASSLGGTGSLGKLFF
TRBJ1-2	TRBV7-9	CASSPSTDAKIYGYTF
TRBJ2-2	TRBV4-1	CASSRDSNTGELFF